The entry below gives a single T cell receptor beta chain sequence along with its context. Its cognate antigen is unknown. This may stem from a read error, because a much larger clone lies one nucleotide away. TCRdb analysed the 5' RACE reads with MiXCR anew, one entry per CDR3 protein. This table holds 1.5 million or so distinct CDR3 sequences, more than 30% found once. The data are from a study of identical twins. Broader study findings: Carriage of fewer insertions was seen in abundant cord blood beta clonotypes, whereas memory repertoires showed none. One should note that invariant MAIT and iNKT cells could partly confound zero-insertion analyses. Researchers reported excess low generation probability among twin-shared out-of-frame alpha sequences.

All donors comprised healthy Caucasians. The germline V gene has CDR1 LGHNA and CDR2 YNFKEQ. This CDR3 region has 15 residues. Deletions cut 1 base from V and 2 bases from J, with 11 bases between. V gene TRBV4-2 combines with J gene TRBJ1-2; D might be TRBD1 (6 bases). Sequenced material: cord blood. The clonotype was recovered from a newborn girl in good health. This CDR3 is CASSQGGDRNYGYTF. The CDR3 nucleotides read TGTGCCAGCAGCCAAGGGGGAGACAGGAACTATGGCTACACCTTC.